Below are 11 T cell receptor beta chains sequenced from a single sample in a study of shared clonotypes between healthy human individuals. Some clones are missing from TCRdb's copy, which holds only in-frame ones; the method was immunoSEQ multiplex PCR. Here the sample spans about 320,000 clones, 87% being singletons. The sample was memory CD8+ T cells sorted from blood. Subset denoted: CD45RO+ cells pooled with CCR7-negative TemRA cells. All receptors derive from a man aged 18 to 35 in good health.

The genes are TRBV7-9 and TRBJ1-1, with 8 nucleotides matching TRBD1. The CDR3 contains 16 residues. J lost 0 bases, V lost 5 bases, and 8 bases had no gene match. CDR1 and CDR2 (germline): SEHNR, FQNEAQ (reference sequence). The CDR3 sequence: CASSTYRGKVNTEAFF. CDR3 bases: TGTGCCAGCAGCACCTACAGGGGGAAGGTGAACACTGAAGCTTTCTTT.

This chain links TRBV27 with TRBJ2-7, with 8 bases lining up with TRBD2. This CDR3 contains 15 residues. The V and J ends lost 4 bases and 2 bases, in that order; junction bases with no gene match: 7. The germline V gene has CDR1 MNHEY and CDR2 SMNVEV (reference sequence). The CDR3 here is CASSSTSGGPYEQYF. CDR3 nucleotide sequence: TGTGCCAGCAGTTCAACTTCGGGGGGGCCCTACGAGCAGTACTTC.

The chain has TRBV28 and TRBJ2-7; D gene uncertain. Trimming took off 5 bases at V and 3 bases at J, with 8 bases between the two ends. Germline assignment: CDR1 MDHEN and CDR2 SYDVKM. The CDR3 extends over 12 amino acids. The CDR3 is CASSPTIYEQYF. CDR3 nucleotide sequence: TGTGCCAGCAGTCCCACGATCTACGAGCAGTACTTC.

The chain uses TRBV11-2 and TRBJ2-2; no definite D call. In germline, CDR1 is SGHAT, CDR2 FQNNGV. This CDR3 region has 14 residues. V lost 5 bases, J lost 3 bases, and 10 bases lay in between. CDR3 sequence: CASSETAYTGELFF. DNA for the CDR3: TGTGCCAGCAGCGAGACTGCGTACACCGGGGAGCTGTTTTTT. Complete variable domain (other parts from reference TRBV11-2 and TRBJ2-2): EAGVAQSPRYKIIEKRQSVAFWCNPISGHATLYWYQQILGQGPKLLIQFQNNGVVDDSQLPKDRFSAERLKGVDSTLKIQPAKLEDSAVYLCASSETAYTGELFFGEGSRLTVL.

The rearrangement uses TRBV9 and TRBJ1-2, with D perhaps TRBD1 (5 bases). This CDR3 contains 15 residues. Germline V gene lookup returns CDR1 SGDLS and CDR2 YYNGEE. V gave up 0 bases and J gave up 4 bases, with 13 bases separating them. CDR3 in DNA: TGTGCCAGCAGCGTAGAGATAACAGGCGGCTATGGCTACACCTTC. Translating it yields CASSVEITGGYGYTF. The full variable domain, its missing parts supplied by reference TRBV9 and TRBJ1-2, is DSGVTQTPKHLITATGQRVTLRCSPRSGDLSVYWYQQSLDQGLQFLIQYYNGEERAKGNILERFSAQQFPDLHSELNLSSLELGDSALYFCASSVEITGGYGYTFGSGTRLTVV.

This clone was detected only a few times. J is TRBJ2-7 and V is TRBV7-6; 7 positions agree with TRBD2. This CDR3 contains 14 residues. CDR1 is SGHVS, CDR2 FNYEAQ, per germline. V lost 1 base and J lost 6; bases outside the gene matches: 6. This chain's CDR3 is CASSLGGSIGEQYF. Written as DNA, the CDR3 is TGTGCCAGCAGCTTAGGCGGGAGTATCGGCGAGCAGTACTTC.

CDR3 sequence: CASSQDIAQTSYEQYF. The CDR3 DNA follows: TGCGCCAGCAGCCAAGATATAGCCCAGACGAGCTACGAGCAGTACTTC. This chain uses TRBV4-1 with TRBJ2-7; no reliable D call. V gave up 0 bases and J gave up 3 bases, with 15 bases separating them. Germline CDR1 and CDR2: MGHRA and YSYEKL. CDR3 length: 16 residues.

J is TRBJ2-6 and V is TRBV4-3; TRBD1 agrees at 9 bases. This CDR3 region has 17 residues. Germline CDR1 reads LGHNA; CDR2 reads YSLEER. J was trimmed by 2 bases and V by 2 bases; bases with no gene match: 4. CDR3: CASSQTYRGPGANVLTF. The CDR3 nucleotides read TGCGCCAGCAGCCAAACATACAGGGGGCCTGGGGCCAACGTCCTGACTTTC.

The chain employs TRBV10-3 and TRBJ2-7; TRBD1 matches 8 bases. With 0 bases clipped from V and 2 bases from J, the junction kept 6 bases outside the gene matches. CDR3 length: 16 residues. Germline loops: CDR1 ENHRY, CDR2 SYGVKD. CDR3 sequence reads: CAISESPGGVPYEQYF. The CDR3 nucleotides read TGTGCCATCAGTGAGTCCCCAGGGGGCGTACCCTACGAGCAGTACTTC.

This clone has just one count. CDR3 sequence reads: CASTEKVSGTFYEQYF. The CDR3, as DNA: TGTGCCAGCACCGAAAAGGTGTCGGGGACATTCTACGAGCAGTACTTC. The chain employs TRBV11-2 and TRBJ2-7, with a weak D call TRBD1 (6 bases). The CDR3 runs to 16 residues. V lost 7 bases to trimming and J lost 3 bases, with 22 bases between them. The germline V gene has CDR1 SGHAT and CDR2 FQNNGV.

V usage is TRBV27 and J usage is TRBJ2-7, with D possibly matching TRBD1 (5 bases). The V end lost 3 bases, the J end lost 5 bases, and 11 bases lay between the germline ends. CDR1 and CDR2 from the germline V gene are MNHEY and SMNVEV (reference sequence). CDR3 length: 13 amino acids. The CDR3 region is CASSFSRAHEQYF. The CDR3 DNA follows: TGTGCCAGCAGTTTCTCCAGGGCCCACGAGCAGTACTTC.